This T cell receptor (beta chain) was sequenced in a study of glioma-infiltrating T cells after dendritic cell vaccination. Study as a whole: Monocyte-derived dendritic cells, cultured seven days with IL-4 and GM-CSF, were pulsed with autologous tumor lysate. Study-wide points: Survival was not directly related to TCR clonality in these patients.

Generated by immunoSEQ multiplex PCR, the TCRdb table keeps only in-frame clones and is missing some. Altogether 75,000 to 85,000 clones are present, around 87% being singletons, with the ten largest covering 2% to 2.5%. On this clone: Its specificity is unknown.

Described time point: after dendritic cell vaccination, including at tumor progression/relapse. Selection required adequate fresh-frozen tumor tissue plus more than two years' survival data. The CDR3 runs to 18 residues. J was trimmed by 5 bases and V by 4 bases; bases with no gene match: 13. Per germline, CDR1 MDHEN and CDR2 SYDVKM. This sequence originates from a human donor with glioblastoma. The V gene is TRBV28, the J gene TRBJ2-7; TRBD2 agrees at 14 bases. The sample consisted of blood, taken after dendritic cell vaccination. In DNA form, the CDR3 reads TGTGCCAGCAGTTCGGGGACTAGCGGGAGTGGTAATTGGGACGAGCAGTACTTC. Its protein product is CASSSGTSGSGNWDEQYF. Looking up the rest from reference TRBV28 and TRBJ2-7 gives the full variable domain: DVKVTQSSRYLVKRTGEKVFLECVQDMDHENMFWYRQDPGLGLRLIYFSYDVKMKEKGDIPEGYSVSREKKERFSLILESASTNQTSMYLCASSSGTSGSGNWDEQYFGPGTRLTVT.